What follows are 11 T cell receptor beta chains derived from one specimen sequenced in a study of cytotoxic CD8 clonotypes in ibrutinib-treated CLL. Here immunoSEQ multiplex PCR was the method, and the copy in TCRdb shows in-frame clones only, minus some. The sample has 300,000 or so clones, about 64% seen once. The sequencing here drew on PBMCs, taken after 36 months of ibrutinib treatment. These receptors all come from a human donor with chronic lymphocytic leukemia.

The sample holds a few counts of this clone. This chain uses TRBV6-5 with TRBJ2-7; TRBD2 matches 9 bases. The CDR3 has 15 residues. Unmatched junction bases numbered 8, after V lost 6 bases and J lost 2 bases. Germline loops: CDR1 MNHEY, CDR2 SVGAGI. The CDR3 reads CASRPHGGRAYEQYF. The CDR3 DNA sequence: TGTGCCAGCAGACCCCATGGCGGGAGGGCCTACGAGCAGTACTTC.

This clone turned up a few times. This chain joins TRBV28 and TRBJ1-5; no clear D gene. Germline V gene lookup returns CDR1 MDHEN and CDR2 SYDVKM. Trimming left V 3 bases short and J 3 bases short, with 21 bases between. CDR3 length: 18 residues. In DNA, the CDR3 is TGTGCCAGCAGTTTGGGTATCGGGCGCCCGTCGCCCAATCAGCCCCAGCATTTT. Protein: CASSLGIGRPSPNQPQHF.

The chain employs TRBV10-1 and TRBJ2-7; the match to TRBD2 covers 14 bases. Germline values: CDR1 WNHNN, CDR2 SYGVQD (reference sequence). The V and J ends lost 5 bases and 4 bases, in that order; junction bases with no gene match: 1. The CDR3 runs to 14 residues. CDR3 sequence: CASSRLAGGYEQYF. CDR3 bases: TGCGCCAGCAGTAGACTAGCGGGAGGGTACGAGCAGTACTTC.

V and J are TRBV2 and TRBJ2-7; D remains unclear. The CDR3 runs to 11 residues. CDR1 is SNHLY, CDR2 FYNNEI, per germline. V dropped 8 bases and J dropped 6 bases, with 11 bases sitting between them. The CDR3 loop is CASSSTREQYF. As DNA, the CDR3 is TGTGCCAGCTCTAGTACACGCGAGCAGTACTTC.

V and J are TRBV6-5 and TRBJ1-1; the match to TRBD1 covers 7 bases. CDR1 is MNHEY, CDR2 SVGAGI, per germline. CDR3 length: 14 residues. With V trimmed by 5 bases and J by 2 bases, 5 bases remained unmatched. CDR3 DNA sequence: TGTGCCAGCAGTCAAGACAGGGTCAACACTGAAGCTTTCTTT. This encodes CASSQDRVNTEAFF.

The chain employs TRBV7-9 and TRBJ2-3, with 7 bases lining up with TRBD2. Germline assignment: CDR1 SEHNR and CDR2 FQNEAQ (reference sequence). The CDR3 is made up of 15 amino acids. After removal of 5 bases from V and 0 bases from J, the junction contained 5 bases not matched to a gene. The DNA for the CDR3 is TGTGCCAGCAGCCCCGCGGGGGAGAGCACAGATACGCAGTATTTT. This translates into CASSPAGESTDTQYF.

This chain connects TRBV5-4 to TRBJ1-1; D is perhaps TRBD1 (6 bases). Trimming pared 4 bases from V and 8 bases from J, leaving 18 bases between. This CDR3 is built from 14 residues. Per germline, CDR1 SGHNT and CDR2 YYREEE (reference sequence). The CDR3 bases are TGTGCCAGCAGCCCGGGGACATCTCGGGCGGAAGCTTTCTTT. As protein: CASSPGTSRAEAFF.

J is TRBJ2-3 and V is TRBV27; 7 positions match TRBD1. The CDR3 is 14 amino acids. J gave up 5 bases and V 8 bases, and 10 bases lay outside the gene matches. Germline V gives CDR1 MNHEY, CDR2 SMNVEV (reference sequence). The CDR3 DNA sequence: TGTGCCAGCCATACGGGACAGCGAGAAGATACGCAGTATTTT. This translates into CASHTGQREDTQYF.

J is TRBJ1-1 and V is TRBV2; D gene ambiguous. Deletions cut 6 bases from V and 11 bases from J, with 13 bases between. Germline V gene data show CDR1 as SNHLY and CDR2 as FYNNEI. The CDR3 extends over 11 amino acids. CDR3 in amino acids: CASSTSELAFF. The CDR3 coding sequence is TGTGCCAGCAGCACTTCGGAATTGGCTTTCTTT.

The gene calls are TRBV19 and TRBJ2-1; D assignment may be TRBD1 or TRBD2 (6 bases each). CDR1 LNHDA and CDR2 SQIVND come from the germline V gene (reference sequence). V lost 2 bases to trimming and J lost 4 bases, with 12 bases between them. The CDR3 length is 15 residues. The CDR3 bases are TGTGCCAGTAGTATAAGGGGGGACACGTACAATGAGCAGTTCTTC. It yields the protein CASSIRGDTYNEQFF.

In its sample, this clone was seen a few times. V is TRBV15 and J is TRBJ2-3; a possible D gene is TRBD1 (6 bases). CDR3 length equals 15 residues. CDR1 is LNHNV and CDR2 is YYDKDF in the germline V gene (reference sequence). Trimming removed 1 base at V and 0 bases at J, with 8 bases between. The CDR3 loop is CATSRGQGSTDTQYF. CDR3 sequence (DNA): TGTGCCACCAGCAGAGGGCAGGGGAGCACAGATACGCAGTATTTT.